These T cell receptor beta chains were read from a single sample in a study of blood T cell repertoires in COVID-19. Method: immunoSEQ multiplex PCR; TCRdb's copy keeps in-frame clones and lacks some. The profile shows around 75,000 clones, about 88% of them singletons. Material: peripheral blood. The receptors come from a human donor in a cohort sampled during active COVID-19. Both conserved end residues are part of each CDR3. The D gene is left open where the match is weak. Size is omitted from some rows. Given values are once, few, many or a class for expanded clones.

>TRBV28|-|TRBJ1-2|TRBD1
CASSLFSTGVKGGYTF
TGTGCCAGCAGTTTATTTTCGACAGGGGTTAAGGGTGGCTACACCTTC
>TRBV10-3|-|TRBJ2-7|-
CAIQTGTKSSYEQYF
TGTGCCATCCAGACCGGGACAAAAAGCTCCTACGAGCAGTACTTC
>TRBV6-4|-|TRBJ1-6|TRBD1
CASSAGQDNSPLHF
TGTGCCAGCAGTGCCGGACAGGATAATTCACCCCTCCACTTT
>TRBV6-1|once|TRBJ1-5|TRBD1
CASSEVQGTGPQHF
TGTGCCAGCAGTGAGGTACAGGGGACTGGGCCCCAGCATTTT
>TRBV5-1|-|TRBJ1-2|-
CASSLDPNYGYTF
TGCGCCAGCAGCCTAGACCCGAACTATGGCTACACCTTC
>TRBV2|-|TRBJ1-5|TRBD1
CASSGTGVSNQPQHF
TGTGCCAGCAGTGGGACAGGGGTTAGCAATCAGCCCCAGCATTTT
>TRBV3-1/TRBV3-2|few|TRBJ2-7|TRBD2
CASSQRSLTSGNGEQYF
TGTGCCAGCAGCCAGCGAAGTTTAACTAGCGGGAATGGCGAGCAGTACTTC
>TRBV5-1|-|TRBJ2-5|-
CASSSQETQYF
TGCGCCAGCAGCTCACAAGAGACCCAGTACTTC
>TRBV2|-|TRBJ1-2|-
CASSEIQNYGYTF
TGTGCCAGCAGTGAAATACAGAACTATGGCTACACCTTC
>TRBV24-1|-|TRBJ2-2|-
CATSDLNIGELFF
TGTGCCACCAGTGATCTAAATATCGGGGAGCTGTTTTTT
>TRBV12-5|-|TRBJ2-2|TRBD2
CASGLVDGLAGVTGELFF
TGTGCTAGTGGTTTGGTGGACGGACTAGCGGGAGTAACCGGGGAGCTGTTTTTT
>TRBV3-1/TRBV3-2|-|TRBJ2-2|-
CASSQAVNTGELFF
TGTGCCAGCAGCCAAGCGGTAAACACCGGGGAGCTGTTTTTT
>TRBV28|-|TRBJ1-2|-
CASSLAGNYGYTF
TGTGCCAGCAGTTTAGCGGGTAACTATGGCTACACCTTC
>TRBV12-3/TRBV12-4|-|TRBJ1-2|-
CASSNRPLGYTF
TGTGCCAGCAGCAACAGACCCCTGGGCTACACCTTC
>TRBV11-2|-|TRBJ2-7|-
CASSIGLLSLFYEQYF
TGTGCCAGCAGCATCGGACTGCTAAGCCTATTCTACGAGCAGTACTTC
>TRBV27|-|TRBJ2-1|-
CASRAGAQRYYNEQFF
TGTGCCAGCAGAGCGGGCGCCCAGCGTTATTACAATGAGCAGTTCTTC
>TRBV10-3|-|TRBJ2-3|TRBD1
CAISEGQASTDTQYF
TGTGCCATCAGTGAAGGACAGGCCAGCACAGATACGCAGTATTTT
>TRBV11-2|-|TRBJ1-5|-
CASSFNSNQPQHF
TGTGCCAGCAGCTTCAATAGCAATCAGCCCCAGCATTTT
>TRBV27|-|TRBJ2-1|-
CASSNTGYLFF
TGTGCCAGCAGTAATACAGGTTACCTGTTCTTC
>TRBV19|-|TRBJ2-3|TRBD2
CASSTLSAGGTDTQYF
TGTGCCAGTAGTACCCTTTCAGCGGGAGGCACAGATACGCAGTATTTT
>TRBV27|-|TRBJ2-1|TRBD2
CASSPLATSGHNEQFF
TGTGCCAGCAGTCCCCTGGCGACTAGCGGACACAATGAGCAGTTCTTC
>TRBV27|-|TRBJ1-1|TRBD1
CASSSFPTGAGLLYTEAFF
TGTGCCAGCAGTTCATTCCCGACAGGGGCCGGTCTCCTCTACACTGAAGCTTTCTTT
>TRBV2|few|TRBJ2-7|-
CASSQEDGPSYEQYF
TGTGCCAGCAGCCAGGAGGACGGACCCTCCTACGAGCAGTACTTC
>TRBV5-6|-|TRBJ1-1|TRBD1
CASSLHRGKNTEAFF
TGTGCCAGCAGCCTTCACAGGGGGAAAAACACTGAAGCTTTCTTT
>TRBV5-6|-|TRBJ2-2|TRBD2
CASNPLGLAGDTGELFF
TGTGCCAGCAACCCTTTGGGACTAGCGGGAGACACCGGGGAGCTGTTTTTT
>TRBV5-1|-|TRBJ2-7|-
CASSLDRVGDEQYF
TGCGCCAGCAGCTTGGATAGGGTAGGGGACGAGCAGTACTTC
>TRBV7-6|-|TRBJ2-3|-
CASSLGYTDTQYF
TGTGCCAGCAGCTTAGGCTACACAGATACGCAGTATTTT
>TRBV19|-|TRBJ2-2|-
CASSMRSGYTGELFF
TGTGCCAGTAGTATGAGGAGCGGCTACACCGGGGAGCTGTTTTTT
>TRBV30|few|TRBJ2-3|-
CARSPHRADTQYF
TGTGCTCGGAGTCCCCATCGAGCAGATACGCAGTATTTT
>TRBV4-1|-|TRBJ1-2|TRBD1
CASSWSSVGGADYGYTF
TGCGCCAGCAGCTGGTCCTCGGTAGGGGGCGCAGACTATGGCTACACCTTC
>TRBV28|once|TRBJ1-1|-
CASSSGARGNTEAFF
TGTGCCAGCAGTTCTGGAGCGAGAGGGAACACTGAAGCTTTCTTT
>TRBV18|-|TRBJ2-1|TRBD1
CASSPGFGQGPNEQFF
TGTGCCAGCTCACCCGGATTTGGACAGGGGCCCAATGAGCAGTTCTTC
>TRBV6-4|-|TRBJ1-3|-
CASSDLPGALDGNTIYF
TGTGCCAGCAGTGACCTTCCAGGGGCCTTAGATGGAAACACCATATATTTT
>TRBV15|-|TRBJ1-1|TRBD1
CATSREESRDRAPEAFF
TGTGCCACCAGCAGAGAAGAGAGCCGGGACAGGGCTCCTGAAGCTTTCTTT
>TRBV6-6|-|TRBJ1-2|-
CASSYPADSIYGYTF
TGTGCCAGCAGTTACCCAGCGGACAGCATCTATGGCTACACCTTC
>TRBV27|-|TRBJ2-2|-
CASSLSRGVDTGELFF
TGTGCCAGCAGTTTAAGCAGGGGAGTAGACACCGGGGAGCTGTTTTTT
>TRBV14|-|TRBJ2-7|TRBD1
CASSQGGYRGQGYEQYF
TGTGCCAGCAGCCAAGGAGGGTACAGGGGGCAAGGTTACGAGCAGTACTTC
>TRBV5-1|-|TRBJ2-3|TRBD1
CASSLTRDRLIDTQYF
TGCGCCAGCAGCTTGACCCGGGACAGACTGATAGATACGCAGTATTTT
>TRBV2|-|TRBJ2-3|TRBD2
CASSEGLARDTQYF
TGTGCCAGCAGTGAAGGACTAGCGAGAGATACGCAGTATTTT
>TRBV18|-|TRBJ2-5|-
CASSPPAPGETQYF
TGTGCCAGCTCACCACCCGCCCCGGGTGAGACCCAGTACTTC
>TRBV7-9|-|TRBJ2-3|-
CASSDLLAYSTDTQYF
TGTGCCAGCAGCGATCTCCTAGCTTATAGCACAGATACGCAGTATTTT
>TRBV11-2|few|TRBJ2-3|-
CASSYARAGTSTQYF
TGTGCCAGCAGCTACGCCCGAGCGGGTACCTCTACGCAGTATTTT
>TRBV24-1|once|TRBJ2-2|TRBD1
CATSDQYQGDTGELFF
TGTGCCACCAGTGATCAGTATCAGGGGGACACCGGGGAGCTGTTTTTT